Listed here are 4 T cell receptor beta chains from one sample, sequenced in a study of radiotherapy plus CTLA-4 blockade in lung cancer. The repertoire was sequenced with immunoSEQ multiplex PCR; TCRdb's copy has only in-frame clones and lacks some. The sample consists of 75,000 to 100,000 clones, about 86% of them appearing once. The sequencing used peripheral blood, collected from a patient treated with radiotherapy plus ipilimumab. The receptors originated from a human donor with non-small cell lung cancer that progressed on radiotherapy plus ipilimumab.

This clone was counted once. The genes are TRBV18 and TRBJ2-7; 9 bases fit TRBD1. CDR1 and CDR2 (germline): KGHSH, LQKENI. V was pared by 3 bases and J by 1 base, with 4 bases of the junction left unmatched. This CDR3 comprises 15 residues. The chain's CDR3 is CASSPGQGFSYEQYF. DNA for the CDR3: TGTGCCAGCTCACCGGGACAGGGATTTTCCTACGAGCAGTACTTC.

This chain connects TRBV6-1 to TRBJ2-7; TRBD2 matches 10 bases. The CDR3 sequence is 15 residues long. Germline CDR1 reads MNHNS; CDR2 reads SASEGT. Trimming cost V 4 bases and J 7 bases; bases outside gene matches: 10. CDR3 residues: CASSVSTSGKGEQYF. In DNA form, the CDR3 reads TGTGCCAGCAGTGTTAGTACTAGCGGGAAGGGGGAGCAGTACTTC.

The chain joins TRBV10-3 to TRBJ2-1, with 9 bases identical to TRBD1. The junction had 6 bases not matched to a gene; V was cut back by 6 bases and J by 3 bases. In germline, CDR1 is ENHRY, CDR2 SYGVKD. The CDR3 consists of 15 residues. The CDR3 here is CAISSGQGGYNEQFF. In DNA form, the CDR3 reads TGTGCCATCAGCTCGGGACAGGGAGGCTACAATGAGCAGTTCTTC.

This rearrangement joins TRBV9 to TRBJ2-5; D is possibly TRBD1 (5 bases). Germline loops: CDR1 SGDLS, CDR2 YYNGEE. The CDR3 covers 13 residues. The ends were cut back, 4 bases at V and 5 bases at J, with 12 bases in the middle. The CDR3 region is CASSSGAVETQYF. CDR3 nucleotides: TGTGCCAGCAGCAGTGGGGCGGTGGAGACCCAGTACTTC.